The clone carrying this T cell receptor beta chain was counted many times. Looked up from germline, CDR1 is SGDLS and CDR2 is YYNGEE. The trim removed 0 bases at V and 4 bases at J, leaving 1 base unmatched. This CDR3 comprises 14 residues. Unique molecular identifiers were incorporated into the prepared TCRbeta library. Each CDR3 protein gets one entry after TCRdb re-called the PCR reads with MiXCR. Among 200,000 to 300,000 distinct CDR3 sequences listed, 12% were seen once. The data derive from a study of T-cell reconstitution after alpha-beta-depleted transplantation in children. The receptor comes from a human donor who donated a stem cell graft to a child with acute lymphoblastic leukemia. The rearrangement uses TRBV9 and TRBJ1-3; 7 bases align to TRBD1. Material: PBMCs from the stem cell graft donor, obtained from the stem cell graft. The DNA for the CDR3 is TGTGCCAGCAGCGTAGCGACAGGGGGAAACACCATATATTTT. Translating it yields CASSVATGGNTIYF.